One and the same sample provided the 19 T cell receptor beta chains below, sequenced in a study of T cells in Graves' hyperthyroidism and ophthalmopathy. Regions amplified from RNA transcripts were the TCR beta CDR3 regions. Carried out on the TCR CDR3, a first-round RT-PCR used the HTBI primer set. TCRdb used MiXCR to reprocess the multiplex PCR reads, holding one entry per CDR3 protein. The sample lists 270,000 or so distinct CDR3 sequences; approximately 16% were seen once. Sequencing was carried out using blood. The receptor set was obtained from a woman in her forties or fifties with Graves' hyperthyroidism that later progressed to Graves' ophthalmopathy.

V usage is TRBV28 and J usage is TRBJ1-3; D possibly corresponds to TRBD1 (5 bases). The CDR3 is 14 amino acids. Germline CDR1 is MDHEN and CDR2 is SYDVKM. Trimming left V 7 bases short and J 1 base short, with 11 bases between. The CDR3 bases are TGTGCCAGCAACATTCAGGGTTCTGGAAACACCATATATTTT. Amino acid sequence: CASNIQGSGNTIYF.

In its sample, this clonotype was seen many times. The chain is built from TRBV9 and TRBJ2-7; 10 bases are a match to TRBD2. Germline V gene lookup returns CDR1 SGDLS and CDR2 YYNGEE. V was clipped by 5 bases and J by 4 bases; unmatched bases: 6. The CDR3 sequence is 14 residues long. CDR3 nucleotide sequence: TGTGCCAGCAGTTGGGCTAGCGGGAGTTACGAGCAGTACTTC. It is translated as CASSWASGSYEQYF.

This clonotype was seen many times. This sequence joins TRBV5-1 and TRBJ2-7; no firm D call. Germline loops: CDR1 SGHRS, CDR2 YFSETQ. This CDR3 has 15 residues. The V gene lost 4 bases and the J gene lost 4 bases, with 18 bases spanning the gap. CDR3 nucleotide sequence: TGCGCCAGCAGCCTGGGAACACGACTCCTTTACGAGCAGTACTTC. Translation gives CASSLGTRLLYEQYF.

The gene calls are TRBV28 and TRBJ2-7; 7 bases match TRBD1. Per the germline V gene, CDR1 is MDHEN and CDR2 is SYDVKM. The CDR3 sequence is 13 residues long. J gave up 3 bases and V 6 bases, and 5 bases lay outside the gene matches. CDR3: CASRDRDYYEQYF. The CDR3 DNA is TGTGCCAGCAGAGACAGGGATTACTACGAGCAGTACTTC.

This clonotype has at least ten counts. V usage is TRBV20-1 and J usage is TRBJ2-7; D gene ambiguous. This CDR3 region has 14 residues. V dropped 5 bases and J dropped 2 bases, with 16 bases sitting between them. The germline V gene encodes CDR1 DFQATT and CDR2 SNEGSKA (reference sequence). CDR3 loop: CSAPESQAPYEQYF. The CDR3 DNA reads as TGCAGTGCTCCTGAAAGCCAAGCCCCCTACGAGCAGTACTTC.

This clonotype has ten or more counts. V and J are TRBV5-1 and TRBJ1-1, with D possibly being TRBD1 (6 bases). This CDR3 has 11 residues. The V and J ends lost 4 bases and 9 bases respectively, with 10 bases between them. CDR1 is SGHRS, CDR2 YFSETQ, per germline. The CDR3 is CASSLGQQAFF. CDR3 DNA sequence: TGCGCCAGCAGCCTCGGACAGCAAGCTTTCTTT.

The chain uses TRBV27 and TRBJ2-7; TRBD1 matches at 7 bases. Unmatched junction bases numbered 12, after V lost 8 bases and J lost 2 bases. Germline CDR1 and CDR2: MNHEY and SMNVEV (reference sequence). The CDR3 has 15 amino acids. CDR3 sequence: CASGSRDRGPYEQYF. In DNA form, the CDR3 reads TGTGCCAGCGGGAGCCGGGACAGAGGCCCCTACGAGCAGTACTTC.

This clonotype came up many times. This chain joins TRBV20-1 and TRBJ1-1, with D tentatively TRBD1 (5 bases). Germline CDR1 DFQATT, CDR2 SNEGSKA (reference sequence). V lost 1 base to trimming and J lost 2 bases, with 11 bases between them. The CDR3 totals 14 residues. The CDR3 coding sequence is TGCAGTGCTAGAGTACGTGGGGCAAACACTGAAGCTTTCTTT. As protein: CSARVRGANTEAFF.

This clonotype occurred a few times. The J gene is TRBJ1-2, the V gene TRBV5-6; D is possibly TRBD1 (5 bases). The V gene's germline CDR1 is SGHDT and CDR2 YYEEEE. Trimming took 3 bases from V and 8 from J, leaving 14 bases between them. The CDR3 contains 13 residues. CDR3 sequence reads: CASSSDTRDGYTF. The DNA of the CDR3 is TGTGCCAGCAGCTCGGACACGCGGGACGGCTACACCTTC.

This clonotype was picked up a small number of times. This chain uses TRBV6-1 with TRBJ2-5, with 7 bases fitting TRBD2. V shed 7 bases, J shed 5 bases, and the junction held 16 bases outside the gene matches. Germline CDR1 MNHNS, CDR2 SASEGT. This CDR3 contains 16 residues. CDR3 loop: CASTRNRAGVGETQYF. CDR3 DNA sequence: TGTGCCAGCACTCGAAATCGCGCGGGAGTCGGGGAGACCCAGTACTTC.

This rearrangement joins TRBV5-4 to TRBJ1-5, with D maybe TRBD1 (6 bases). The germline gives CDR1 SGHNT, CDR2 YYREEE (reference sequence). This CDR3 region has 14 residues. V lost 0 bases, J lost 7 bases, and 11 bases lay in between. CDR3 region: CASSLGAGDQPQHF. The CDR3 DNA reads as TGTGCCAGCAGCTTGGGTGCAGGGGACCAGCCCCAGCATTTT.

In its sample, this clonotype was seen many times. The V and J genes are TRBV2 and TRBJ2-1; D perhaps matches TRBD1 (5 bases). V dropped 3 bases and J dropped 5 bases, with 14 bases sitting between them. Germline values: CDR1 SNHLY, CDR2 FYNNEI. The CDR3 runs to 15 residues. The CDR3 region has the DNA TGTGCCAGCAGTGATCCGGGTAGGGGAAACAATGAGCAGTTCTTC. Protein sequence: CASSDPGRGNNEQFF.

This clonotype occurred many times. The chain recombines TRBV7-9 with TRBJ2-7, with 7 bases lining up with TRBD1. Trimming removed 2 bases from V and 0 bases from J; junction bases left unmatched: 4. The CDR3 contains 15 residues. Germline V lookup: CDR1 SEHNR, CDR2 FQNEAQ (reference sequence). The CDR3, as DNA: TGTGCCAGCAGCTTAAGGGGGCTTAGCTCCTACGAGCAGTACTTC. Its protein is CASSLRGLSSYEQYF.

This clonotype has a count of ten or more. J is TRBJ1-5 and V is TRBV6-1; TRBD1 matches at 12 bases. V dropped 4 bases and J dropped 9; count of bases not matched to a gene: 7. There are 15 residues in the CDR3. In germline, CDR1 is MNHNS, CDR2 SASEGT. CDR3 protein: CASSVGTGGNRPQHF. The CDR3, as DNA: TGTGCCAGCAGTGTAGGGACAGGGGGCAACAGGCCCCAGCATTTT.

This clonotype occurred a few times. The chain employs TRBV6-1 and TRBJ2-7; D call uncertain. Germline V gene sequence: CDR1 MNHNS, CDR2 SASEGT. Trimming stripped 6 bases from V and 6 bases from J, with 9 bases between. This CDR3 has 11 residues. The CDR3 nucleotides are TGTGCCAGCAGCCGAATTGGCGAGCAGTACTTC. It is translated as CASSRIGEQYF.

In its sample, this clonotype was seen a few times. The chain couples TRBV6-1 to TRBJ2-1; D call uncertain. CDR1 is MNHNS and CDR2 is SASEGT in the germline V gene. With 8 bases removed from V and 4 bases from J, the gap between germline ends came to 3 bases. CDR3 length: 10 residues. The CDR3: CASGYNEQFF. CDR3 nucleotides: TGTGCCAGCGGGTACAATGAGCAGTTCTTC.

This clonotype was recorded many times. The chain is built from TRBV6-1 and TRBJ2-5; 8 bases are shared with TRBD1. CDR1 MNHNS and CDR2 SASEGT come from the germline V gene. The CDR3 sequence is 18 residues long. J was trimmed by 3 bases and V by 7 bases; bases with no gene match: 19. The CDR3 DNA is TGTGCCAGCAAGATGATACAGGGGGGATTTGGTGGAGAAGAGACCCAGTACTTC. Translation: CASKMIQGGFGGEETQYF.

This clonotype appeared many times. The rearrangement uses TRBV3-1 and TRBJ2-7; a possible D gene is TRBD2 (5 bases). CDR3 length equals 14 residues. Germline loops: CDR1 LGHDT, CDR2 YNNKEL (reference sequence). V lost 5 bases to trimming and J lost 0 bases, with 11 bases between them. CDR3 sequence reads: CASSFRRGSYEQYF. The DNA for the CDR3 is TGTGCCAGCAGCTTTCGCCGGGGCTCCTACGAGCAGTACTTC.

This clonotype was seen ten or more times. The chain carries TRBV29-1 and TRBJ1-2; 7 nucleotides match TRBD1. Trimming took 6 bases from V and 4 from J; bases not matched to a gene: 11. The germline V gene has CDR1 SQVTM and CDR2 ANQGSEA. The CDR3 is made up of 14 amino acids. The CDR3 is CSVVRDRSIYGYTF. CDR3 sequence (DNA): TGCAGCGTAGTACGGGACAGAAGCATCTATGGCTACACCTTC.